This section outlines one T cell receptor beta chain sequence together with its context. This sample was included in a study of blood T cell repertoires in COVID-19. Germline values: CDR1 SGHDT, CDR2 YYEEEE. V lost 0 bases and J lost 2, with 12 bases in between. The CDR3 covers 16 residues. The repertoire was sequenced with immunoSEQ multiplex PCR; TCRdb's copy has only in-frame clones and lacks some. The sample includes over 100,000 clones, more than 80% of them seen just once. This chain joins TRBV5-6 and TRBJ2-1; a possible D gene is TRBD2 (6 bases). The source of this sequence is a human donor in a cohort sampled during active COVID-19. Source material: peripheral blood. CDR3 residues: CASSLGFGSAYNEQFF. The CDR3 nucleotides are TGTGCCAGCAGCTTGGGATTCGGGAGTGCCTACAATGAGCAGTTCTTC.